This T cell receptor (beta chain) was profiled in a study of blood T cells in healthy people across ages. For the study at large: In model experiments, template switching was able to capture about one barcoded beta molecule for every two T cells that were present.

About this clonotype itself: Antigen: not known.

Donors were systemically healthy Caucasian individuals from Russia aged roughly 6 to 100 years. Each sample yielded at least 5.5 micrograms of PBMC total RNA. Findings and caveats of the study: Donors of long life had a larger count of naive CD4+ cells and greater diversity than aged donors.

The CDR3 contains 16 residues. CDR1 is MDHEN and CDR2 is SYDVKM in the germline V gene. Deletions cut 4 bases from V and 4 bases from J, with 19 bases between. With a J-beta primer mix and a sample-barcoded 5' primer, a second PCR ran about 7 to 12 cycles. TCRdb independently ran MiXCR on the 5' RACE reads; one entry per CDR3 protein. There are 910,000 or so distinct CDR3 sequences in the sample; roughly 51% occur only once, and over 20% lies in the top ten. The rearrangement links TRBV28 to TRBJ2-5, with D perhaps TRBD1 or TRBD2 (5 bases each). Sequencing was carried out using blood. This clonotype was sampled from an older woman in good health. CDR3 sequence: CASSSSGTLRRETQYF. The CDR3 DNA reads TGTGCCAGCAGTTCATCCGGGACCCTCCGTCGAGAGACCCAGTACTTC.